This T cell receptor (beta chain) was sequenced for a study of T cells in Graves' hyperthyroidism and ophthalmopathy (dated by TCRdb to about 2019). Looking at the study overall: Peripheral blood samples were taken at the time of initial diagnosis, prior to any treatment. Prospective prediction of ophthalmopathy was tested in an independent validation cohort of some 20 hyperthyroidism patients and 17 patients who later progressed to ophthalmopathy. The approximately 90 discovery patients were divided at random into training and test sets in a 7:3 ratio. TCR Vbeta CDR3 sequencing of 135 peripheral blood samples (more than 40 ophthalmopathy, under 80 hyperthyroidism and some 17 progressor patients) is reported in the paper. TCR V-J signatures able to tell the groups apart were searched for in a discovery cohort of some 97 patients, of whom 43 had Graves' ophthalmopathy and around 58 had stable Graves' hyperthyroidism. Following sampling, methimazole starting at 30 mg daily was given to hyperthyroidism patients, and high-dose intravenous methylprednisolone was given to ophthalmopathy patients. The study also compared thyroid tissue and blood T-cell repertoires from about 6 Graves' hyperthyroidism patients.

Comment on this clonotype: Its specific antigen is unknown. Nothing much larger sits one base from this clone, and base qualities are not available.

Amplification of TCR beta CDR3 regions was carried out from RNA transcripts. For the first round of RT-PCR on the TCR CDR3, the HTBI primer set was used together with the Qiagen OneStep RT-PCR kit. Libraries were constructed in a second round of multiplex PCR, after which size selection and purification were performed. Libraries were sequenced paired-end with 100 bp reads on an Illumina HiSeq2000. In the authors' own workflow: SOAPnuke was used to process the raw data, throwing out any read that contained adapters or uncalled bases, had a mean Phred below 15, or lacked an exact constant-primer or identifier match. High-quality paired reads were merged with COPE v1.2.5, and unique nucleotide sequences were defined as clonotypes. MiTCR v1.1 was used to align clonotypes to the IMGT TRBV, TRBD and TRBJ reference segments. The analysis included only V-J combinations with a frequency above 0.0001, which together covered around 99% of the repertoires. The TCS score was defined as the ratio of F50 (clonal expansion) to E x V (chaos), calculated using BLOSUM62-based TCRdist between CDR3 peptides within each V-J. Welch's t-statistics and random forest reduced just over 500 V-J features to about 13, which were used in a naive Bayes classifier (R e1071). In TCRdb, the public reads were trimmed at Q25 with fastp and aligned with MiXCR, with productive beta chains retained. Each CDR3 protein gets just one entry, which takes the most common genes and DNA from the rows behind it. These V and J calls originate from TCRdb's pipeline instead of the authors' own analysis. The sample contains 470,000 or so distinct CDR3 sequences, 20% to 25% of them found a single time. The ten largest clones capture more than 20% of the sample.

Graves' hyperthyroidism was defined as stable when no progression to ophthalmopathy occurred over 18 months of follow-up. The hyperthyroidism patients were between 18 and 65 years old and newly diagnosed, with a disease duration of less than 2 months. Any patient with an uncontrolled infection, another autoimmune disease, pregnancy or lactation was excluded. Diagnoses were established on the basis of clinical symptoms, serum thyroxine and TRAb, thyroid ultrasound, and orbital computed tomography. PBMCs were separated from roughly 10 ml of fresh peripheral blood using Ficoll-Paque density gradient centrifugation. Trizol reagent was used to extract total RNA, and RNA quality was then checked on an Agilent 2100 Bioanalyzer. Overall results and qualifications from the work: Most expanded thyroid clonotypes (frequency above 0.001) were also found in blood, which suggests that blood repertoires may mirror thyroid immune responses. In cross-validation, a model built on a 13 V-J signature told ophthalmopathy apart from stable hyperthyroidism with 85% to 90% sensitivity and about 81% specificity, and in testing the same model reached 80%/75%. Sample size was not statistically predetermined, and investigators were not blinded to group allocation. During validation, the model predicted progression to ophthalmopathy a median of roughly six months ahead of onset, with approximately 71% sensitivity and less than 85% specificity.

Sequencing used blood. The receptor comes from a man aged 18-30 years with Graves' hyperthyroidism.

The CDR3 corresponds to CASSEKGREAYGYTF. The nucleotides are TGTGCCAGCAGCGAAAAAGGGAGGGAGGCCTATGGCTACACCTTC. The sequence is built from TRBV27 and TRBJ1-2; a confident D gene designation cannot be given. The germline ends are 18 bases apart after V is trimmed by 6 bases and J by 4 bases. Sequences MNHEY (CDR1) and SMNVEV (CDR2) are obtained from the germline V gene (reference sequence). The CDR3 sequence holds 15 residues, the cysteine and phenylalanine included. Only the CDR3 DNA is retained, 45 bases long and in frame from the first base.